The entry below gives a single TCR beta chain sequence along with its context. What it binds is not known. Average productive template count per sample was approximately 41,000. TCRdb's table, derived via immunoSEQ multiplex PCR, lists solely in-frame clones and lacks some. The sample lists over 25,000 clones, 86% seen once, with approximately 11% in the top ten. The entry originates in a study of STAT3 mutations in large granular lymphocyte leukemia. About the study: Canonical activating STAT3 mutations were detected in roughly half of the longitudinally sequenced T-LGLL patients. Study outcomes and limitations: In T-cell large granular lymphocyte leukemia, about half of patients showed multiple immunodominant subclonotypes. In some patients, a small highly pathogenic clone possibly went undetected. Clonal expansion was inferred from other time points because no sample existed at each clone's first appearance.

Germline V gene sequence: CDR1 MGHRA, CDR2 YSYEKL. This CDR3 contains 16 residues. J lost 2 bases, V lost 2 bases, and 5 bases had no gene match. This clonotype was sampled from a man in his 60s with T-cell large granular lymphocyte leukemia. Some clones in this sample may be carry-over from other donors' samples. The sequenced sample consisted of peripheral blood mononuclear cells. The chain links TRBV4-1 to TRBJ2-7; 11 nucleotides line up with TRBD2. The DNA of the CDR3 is TGCGCCAGCAGCCAATCCGGGACTAGCGGTACCTACGAGCAGTACTTC. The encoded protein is CASSQSGTSGTYEQYF.